This T cell receptor beta chain was recovered during a study of shared clonotypes between healthy human individuals. The wider study: Per donor, three plates held CD4 naive cells, three held CD4 memory, two held CD8 naive and one held CD8 memory. Broader study findings: Naive subsets generally had larger estimated richness than memory subsets. When compared with the clonotypes that were shared by all four sorted-subset donors, the non-shared clonotypes turned out to have lower generation probabilities.

In the CD4+ fraction, cells were divided into CD45RA+ naive and CD45RA-negative memory subsets. The CDR3 is made up of 14 amino acids. Trimming took 3 bases from V and 4 from J; bases not matched to a gene: 2. CDR1 LNHDA and CDR2 SQIVND come from the germline V gene (reference sequence). This table comes from immunoSEQ multiplex PCR, and its TCRdb copy is limited to in-frame clones, with some not included. The repertoire holds approximately 530,000 clones, with 90% to 96% as singletons. Of note for this clone: Its antigen remains unidentified.

Sequenced: naive CD4+ T cells sorted from blood. The sample's subset: CD45RA+ positively selected. The chain has TRBV19 and TRBJ1-2; TRBD1 matches at 10 bases. This receptor was obtained from a woman aged 25 to 39 in good health. The CDR3 sequence: CASSMDRGGYGYTF. The CDR3 region has the DNA TGTGCCAGTAGTATGGACAGGGGGGGCTATGGCTACACCTTC.